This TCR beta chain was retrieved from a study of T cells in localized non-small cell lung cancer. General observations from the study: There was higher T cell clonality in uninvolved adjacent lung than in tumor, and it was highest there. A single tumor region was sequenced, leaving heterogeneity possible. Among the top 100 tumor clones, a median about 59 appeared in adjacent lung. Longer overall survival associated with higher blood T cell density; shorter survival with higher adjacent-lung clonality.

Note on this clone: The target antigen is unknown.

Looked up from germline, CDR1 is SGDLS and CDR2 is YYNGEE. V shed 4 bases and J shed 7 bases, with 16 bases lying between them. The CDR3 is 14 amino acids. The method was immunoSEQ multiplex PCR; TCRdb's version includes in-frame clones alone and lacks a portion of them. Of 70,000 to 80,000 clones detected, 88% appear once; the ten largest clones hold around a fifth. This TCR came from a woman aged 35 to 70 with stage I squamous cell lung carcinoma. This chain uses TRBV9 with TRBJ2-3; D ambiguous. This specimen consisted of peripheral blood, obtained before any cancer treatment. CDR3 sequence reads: CASSYPTSGNTQYF. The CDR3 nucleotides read TGTGCCAGCAGCTACCCCACCTCGGGTAATACGCAGTATTTT. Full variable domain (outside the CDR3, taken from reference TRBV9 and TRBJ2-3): DSGVTQTPKHLITATGQRVTLRCSPRSGDLSVYWYQQSLDQGLQFLIQYYNGEERAKGNILERFSAQQFPDLHSELNLSSLELGDSALYFCASSYPTSGNTQYFGPGTRLTVL.